These T cell receptor beta chains were read from a single sample in a study of cytomegalovirus exposure and HLA in healthy donors. Profiled with immunoSEQ multiplex PCR; TCRdb holds only in-frame clones, not every one. The ten most abundant clones cover 2% to 2.5% of a sample with 130,000 or so clones. Input material: PBMCs. The receptors were gathered from a woman aged 18-29 years in good health and CMV-seronegative. Both conserved end residues are part of each CDR3. D genes are given only for firm matches.

J gene | CDR3 length | D gene | V gene | CDR3 DNA | CDR3 protein
TRBJ2-1 | 18 | TRBD1 | TRBV4-2 | TGTGCCAGCAGCCAAACCACGAACACAGGGGGCTCCTACAATGAGCAGTTCTTC | CASSQTTNTGGSYNEQFF
TRBJ2-7 | 15 | TRBD2 | TRBV14 | TGTGCCAGCAGCCAAGGCTTGGGACTAGCCTACGAGCAGTACTTC | CASSQGLGLAYEQYF
TRBJ2-7 | 13 | TRBD2 | TRBV7-9 | TGTGCCAGCAGCGCGCGGGAGCGTTACGAGCAGTACTTC | CASSARERYEQYF
TRBJ1-3 | 14 | . | TRBV18 | TGCGCCAGCTCACCAAACAGCTCTGGAAACACCATATATTTT | CASSPNSSGNTIYF
TRBJ2-7 | 13 | TRBD1 | TRBV5-6 | TGTGCCAGCAGCGCAGAAAACAGGGGCGAGCAGTACTTC | CASSAENRGEQYF
TRBJ1-2 | 15 | . | TRBV11-2 | TGTGCCAGCAGCCCTCAACAGGCCTTAGGCTATGGCTACACCTTC | CASSPQQALGYGYTF
TRBJ2-7 | 15 | TRBD2 | TRBV11-2 | TGTGCCAGCAGCTTTGCTAGCGGGGGGCCCTACGAGCAGTACTTC | CASSFASGGPYEQYF
TRBJ2-3 | 15 | TRBD2 | TRBV29-1 | TGCAGCGTTACGGGACTAGCAGGGGGCACAGATACGCAGTATTTT | CSVTGLAGGTDTQYF
TRBJ2-1 | 14 | . | TRBV30 | TGTGCCTGGAGCCGCGGACTACCCTACAATGAGCAGTTCTTC | CAWSRGLPYNEQFF
TRBJ2-2 | 17 | TRBD1 | TRBV9 | TGTGCCAGCAGCGTAACCCGGGACAGGGGGAACACCGGGGAGCTGTTTTTT | CASSVTRDRGNTGELFF
TRBJ1-4 | 16 | . | TRBV7-9 | TGTGCCAGCAGCTTGATAGGCGGGGGAACTAATGAAAAACTGTTTTTT | CASSLIGGGTNEKLFF
TRBJ1-5 | 14 | . | TRBV10-2 | TGCGCCAGCAGTGAGTCGGGGGCAGGTCAGCCCCAGCATTTT | CASSESGAGQPQHF
TRBJ2-1 | 12 | . | TRBV5-6 | TGTGCCAGCAGCTGGGGGGAGGATGAGCAGTTCTTC | CASSWGEDEQFF
TRBJ2-1 | 16 | TRBD2 | TRBV9 | TGTGCCAGCAGCGTCCGGGGCGGGAGCCCTTACAATGAGCAGTTCTTC | CASSVRGGSPYNEQFF
TRBJ2-2 | 15 | . | TRBV5-4 | TGTGCCAGCAGCTTGAGTCAACCGGGCACCGGGGAGCTGTTTTTT | CASSLSQPGTGELFF
TRBJ1-5 | 12 | . | TRBV6-1 | TGTGCCAGCCACTATAGCAATCAGCCCCAGCATTTT | CASHYSNQPQHF
TRBJ1-1 | 12 | . | TRBV6-5 | TGTGCCAGCAGTTTCCGGAACACTGAAGCTTTCTTT | CASSFRNTEAFF
TRBJ1-2 | 15 | TRBD1 | TRBV5-1 | TGCGCCAGCAGCTTGAGGGGACAGGACCTCTATGGCTACACCTTC | CASSLRGQDLYGYTF
TRBJ2-3 | 16 | . | TRBV28 | TGTGCCAGCAGTTTATTGTCGGGTACCCTCACAGATACGCAGTATTTT | CASSLLSGTLTDTQYF
TRBJ2-1 | 14 | TRBD1 | TRBV5-1 | TGCGCCAGCAACTTAGGGACAGCCGTCGATGAGCAGTTCTTC | CASNLGTAVDEQFF
TRBJ2-1 | 15 | TRBD2 | TRBV27 | TGTGCCAGCACCTTCCGGGGAGGGTCCTACAATGAGCAGTTCTTC | CASTFRGGSYNEQFF
TRBJ2-1 | 15 | TRBD2 | TRBV2 | TGTGCCAGCAGACGCTCTAGCGGGAGGGCCAATGAGCAGTTCTTC | CASRRSSGRANEQFF
TRBJ1-5 | 14 | TRBD1 | TRBV30 | TGTGCCTGGAGTAAGAGCAGGGGGGATCAGCCCCAGCATTTT | CAWSKSRGDQPQHF
TRBJ2-3 | 15 | . | TRBV6-5 | TGTGCCAGCAGTTACTCTTACGAGAGCACAGATACGCAGTATTTT | CASSYSYESTDTQYF
TRBJ1-1 | 12 | . | TRBV28 | TGTGCCAGCAGTTTAGATCGGGGGGCAGCTTTCTTT | CASSLDRGAAFF
TRBJ2-3 | 14 | . | TRBV2 | TGTGCCAGCAGCTGGGACTCCCGAGTAGACACGCAGTATTTT | CASSWDSRVDTQYF
TRBJ2-3 | 11 | . | TRBV27 | TGTGCCAGCAGTAACAGGAATACGCAGTATTTT | CASSNRNTQYF
TRBJ2-3 | 14 | . | TRBV11-1 | TGTGCCAGCAGCTCTTCTACAGGGTTAGATACGCAGTATTTT | CASSSSTGLDTQYF
TRBJ1-2 | 13 | . | TRBV5-4 | TGTGCCAGCAGCATCCCGGGAGAGGGTGGCTACACCTTC | CASSIPGEGGYTF
TRBJ2-1 | 15 | TRBD2 | TRBV7-2 | TGTGCCAGCAGCTTAACGGGGATCGGGGGGAATGAGCAGTTCTTC | CASSLTGIGGNEQFF
TRBJ1-2 | 17 | TRBD1 | TRBV4-3 | TGCGCCAGCAGCCCGATGAAAATTACGGACAGGGCCTATGGCTACACCTTC | CASSPMKITDRAYGYTF
TRBJ2-7 | 13 | . | TRBV6-1 | TGTGCCAGCGCGGCGGGCCCTTCCTACGAGCAGTACTTC | CASAAGPSYEQYF
TRBJ1-4 | 17 | . | TRBV5-4 | TGTGCCAGCAGCGAATCAGCTGGGCGCTTCGCTAATGAAAAACTGTTTTTT | CASSESAGRFANEKLFF
TRBJ2-2 | 16 | . | TRBV7-2 | TGTGCCAGCAGCTTCACCCTAGCGAGGAACACCGGGGAGCTGTTTTTT | CASSFTLARNTGELFF
TRBJ2-3 | 13 | TRBD1 | TRBV10-1 | TGCGCCAGGGGACAGGGGTTCCCAGATACGCAGTATTTT | CARGQGFPDTQYF
TRBJ1-4 | 16 | TRBD1 | TRBV28 | TGTGCCAGCAGTTTTCTGGGACAGGGAAGGAATGAAAAACTGTTTTTT | CASSFLGQGRNEKLFF
TRBJ2-2 | 15 | . | TRBV9 | TGTGCCAGCAGCTCAAGACAGGATTGGGGCGGGGAGCTGTTTTTT | CASSSRQDWGGELFF
TRBJ2-3 | 13 | . | TRBV29-1 | TGCAGCGTTGCTGGACAGAACACAGATACGCAGTATTTT | CSVAGQNTDTQYF
TRBJ2-3 | 14 | TRBD2 | TRBV28 | TGTGCCAGCGCGATGGCGGGAGTTAGAGATACGCAGTATTTT | CASAMAGVRDTQYF
TRBJ1-4 | 15 | TRBD1 | TRBV6-6 | TGTGCCAGCAGTTACTTGGACAGGGGGCTCGAAAAACTGTTTTTT | CASSYLDRGLEKLFF
TRBJ2-5 | 13 | . | TRBV7-2 | TGTGCCAGCAGCTTAGTGCAAACTGAGACCCAGTACTTC | CASSLVQTETQYF
TRBJ1-2 | 14 | . | TRBV5-1 | TGCGCCAGCAGCTTGGACAGGAATAACTATGGCTACACCTTC | CASSLDRNNYGYTF
TRBJ2-3 | 16 | TRBD2 | TRBV6-1 | TGTGCCAGCAGTGAATTTGGCGGGAGTGGCACAGATACGCAGTATTTT | CASSEFGGSGTDTQYF
TRBJ2-2 | 13 | . | TRBV9 | TGTGCCAGCAGCGTAGGACAGACCGGGGAGCTGTTTTTT | CASSVGQTGELFF
TRBJ1-1 | 14 | . | TRBV11-2 | TGTGCCAGCAGCATATCAGGGCCTTATGGTGAAGCTTTCTTT | CASSISGPYGEAFF
TRBJ1-5 | 13 | . | TRBV6-5 | TGTGCCAGCTCTGGGGAGGATGGACAGCCCCAGCATTTT | CASSGEDGQPQHF
TRBJ1-1 | 15 | . | TRBV19 | TGTGCCAGTAGTTGGGAGGGCCTACTGAACACTGAAGCTTTCTTT | CASSWEGLLNTEAFF
TRBJ2-2 | 13 | . | TRBV7-9 | TGTGCCAGCAGCTTAAGTACGGCCGGGGAGCTGTTTTTT | CASSLSTAGELFF
TRBJ2-1 | 15 | TRBD2 | TRBV7-8 | TGTGCCAGCAGCTCTGGACTAGCGGGAGGGCCGGGGCAGTTCTTC | CASSSGLAGGPGQFF
TRBJ1-1 | 14 | TRBD1 | TRBV27 | TGTGCCAGCAGTTGGACAGGTTCGAACACTGAAGCTTTCTTT | CASSWTGSNTEAFF
TRBJ1-2 | 13 | . | TRBV2 | TGTGCCAACCCCGACAGACGAGGATATGGCTACACCTTC | CANPDRRGYGYTF
TRBJ1-2 | 14 | . | TRBV2 | TGTGCCAGCAGTCCCACGATCGCGAACTATGGCTACACCTTC | CASSPTIANYGYTF
TRBJ1-1 | 17 | TRBD1 | TRBV27 | TGTGCCAGCAGTTTAAGGTCGGCAGGGGGCGCGAACACTGAAGCTTTCTTT | CASSLRSAGGANTEAFF
TRBJ1-3 | 14 | . | TRBV6-1 | TGTGCCAGCGTGATAGGGCAGGGCAGAAACACCATATATTTT | CASVIGQGRNTIYF